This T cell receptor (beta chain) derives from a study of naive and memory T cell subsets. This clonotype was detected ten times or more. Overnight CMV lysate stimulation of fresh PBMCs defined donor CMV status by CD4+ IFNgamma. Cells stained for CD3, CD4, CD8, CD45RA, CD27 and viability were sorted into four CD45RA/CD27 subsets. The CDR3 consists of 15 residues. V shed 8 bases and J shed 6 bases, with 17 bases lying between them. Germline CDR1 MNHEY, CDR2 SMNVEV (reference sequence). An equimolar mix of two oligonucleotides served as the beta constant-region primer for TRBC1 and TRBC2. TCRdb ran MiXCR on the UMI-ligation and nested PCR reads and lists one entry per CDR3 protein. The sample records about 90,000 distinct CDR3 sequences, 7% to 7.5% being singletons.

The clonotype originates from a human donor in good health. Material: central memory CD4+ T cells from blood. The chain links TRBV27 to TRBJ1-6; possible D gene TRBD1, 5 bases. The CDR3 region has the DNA TGTGCCAGCCGGAGTAGAGGGGCTGGTAATTCACCCCTCCACTTT. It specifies CASRSRGAGNSPLHF.